Below are 8 T cell receptor beta chains sequenced from a single sample in a study of blood T cells in healthy people across ages (dated by TCRdb to the mid-2010s). The library came from 5' RACE. Reads for this sample came from an Illumina HiSeq 2500. The second PCR ran for about 7 to 11 cycles and used a J-beta primer mix along with a sample-barcoded 5' primer. The public reads were run again by TCRdb, first through fastp at Q25 and then through MiXCR, and only productive beta chains were kept. Here each entry gathers all rows of one CDR3 protein and keeps the most common genes and DNA. The sample table shows some 880,000 distinct CDR3 sequences, and about 34% are seen once. Jointly, the top ten make up over 10% of the sample. Sequenced input: blood. These receptor sequences come from a man aged 18-30 years in good health.

This clonotype was found once. V is TRBV19 and J is TRBJ1-5, with D possibly TRBD1 on 5 matching bases. Germline loops: CDR1 LNHDA, CDR2 SQIVND (reference sequence). The CDR3 contains 16 residues. Trimming removed 3 bases at V and 3 bases at J, with 15 bases between. This chain's CDR3 is CASSMAGAGFNQPQHF. CDR3 nucleotides: TGTGCCAGTAGTATGGCCGGGGCGGGGTTCAATCAGCCCCAGCATTTT.

V usage is TRBV29-1 and J usage is TRBJ1-2; D is possibly TRBD1 (5 bases). The CDR3 runs 15 residues. The germline V gene has CDR1 SQVTM and CDR2 ANQGSEA. Trimming left V 4 bases short and J 5 bases short, with 20 bases between. This CDR3 reads CSVGSPSGGLYGYTF. In DNA, the CDR3 is TGCAGCGTTGGGTCTCCTTCGGGGGGGTTATATGGCTACACCTTC.

This clonotype was observed at least ten times. The chain carries TRBV4-3 and TRBJ2-4, with no clear D. The CDR3 spans 12 residues. CDR1 and CDR2 (germline): LGHNA, YSLEER. V was trimmed by 0 bases and J by 12 bases, leaving 9 bases between them. CDR3 bases: TGCGCCAGCAGCCAAGATCGACGAGATCAGTACTTC. It is translated as CASSQDRRDQYF.

This clonotype was observed a handful of times. This rearrangement joins TRBV7-2 to TRBJ1-2, with 10 bases identical to TRBD1. The germline V gene encodes CDR1 SGHTA and CDR2 FQGNSA. The ends lost 1 base at V and 4 bases at J; junction bases unmatched: 6. This CDR3 is 16 amino acids long. The CDR3 loop is CASSLDRDRGAYGYTF. CDR3 sequence (DNA): TGTGCCAGCAGCTTAGACCGGGACAGGGGAGCCTATGGCTACACCTTC.

This clonotype was observed a few times. A read error is possible here, since a much larger clone lies one base away. This chain connects TRBV7-9 to TRBJ2-3, with TRBD1 matching 9 bases. Per germline, CDR1 SEHNR and CDR2 FQNEAQ (reference sequence). The CDR3 length is 14 residues. V was clipped by 4 bases and J by 4 bases; unmatched bases: 3. As DNA, the CDR3 is TGTGCCAGCAGCTCCGGACAGGGGTCAGATACGCAGTATTTT. Protein sequence: CASSSGQGSDTQYF.

V usage is TRBV6-1 and J usage is TRBJ1-4; TRBD1 matches 8 bases. The CDR3 runs to 15 residues. Germline CDR1 and CDR2: MNHNS and SASEGT. After removal of 1 base from V and 7 bases from J, the junction contained 5 bases not matched to a gene. Here the CDR3 reads CASSEGGTGSEKLFF. The CDR3 DNA reads TGTGCCAGCAGTGAAGGCGGGACAGGCAGTGAAAAACTGTTTTTT.

The V and J genes are TRBV9 and TRBJ2-1; possibly TRBD2 for D (5 bases). The ends were cut back, 0 bases at V and 4 bases at J, with 11 bases in the middle. The CDR3 covers 15 residues. Germline CDR1 is SGDLS and CDR2 is YYNGEE. The CDR3 nucleotides are TGTGCCAGCAGCGTAGGAAGAGGGCAGTACAATGAGCAGTTCTTC. It yields the protein CASSVGRGQYNEQFF.

This clonotype has a handful of counts. This sequence joins TRBV6-2 or TRBV6-3 and TRBJ2-5, with D perhaps matching TRBD2 (6 bases). V lost 0 bases, J lost 5 bases, and 13 bases lay in between. This CDR3 contains 15 residues. CDR1 is MNHEY, CDR2 SVGEGT, per germline. Here the CDR3 reads CASSYSGTPEETQYF. In nucleotides, the CDR3 is TGTGCCAGCAGTTACTCAGGGACTCCCGAGGAGACCCAGTACTTC.